These T cell receptor beta chains were read from a single sample in a study of radiation and T cells in renal cell carcinoma. Repertoires were generated with immunoSEQ multiplex PCR, while TCRdb's copy carries only in-frame clones and drops some. Among roughly 100,000 clones listed, about 79% were seen once. The sample in question was blood, obtained from a patient whose treatment included radiotherapy and nephrectomy. These receptors came from a man between 60 and 75 years old with renal cell carcinoma. Each CDR3 is given with its conserved first and last residue. The order of the fields is V gene, clone size, D gene, J gene, CDR3 DNA, CDR3 protein. A D gene is named only where the DNA matches it firmly. Size tells how often a clone was seen (once, few, many) or the class of an expanded clone, and some rows leave it out.

TRBV28	NA	NA	TRBJ2-2	TGTGCCAGCAGCGTCTTTCCACAGGGAGCCCTGGACACCGGGGAGCTGTTTTTT	CASSVFPQGALDTGELFF
TRBV15	NA	TRBD2	TRBJ2-1	TGTGCCACCAGCAGTCCGGGGACTAGCGAAAAGCAGTTCTTC	CATSSPGTSEKQFF
TRBV7-2	NA	NA	TRBJ2-3	TGTGCCAGCAGCTTAGGAGGACCAGATACGCAGTATTTT	CASSLGGPDTQYF
TRBV27	NA	NA	TRBJ2-3	TGTGCCAGCAGTTTGGTTGGAGGTCGCACAGATACGCAGTATTTT	CASSLVGGRTDTQYF
TRBV9	NA	TRBD1	TRBJ1-4	TGTGCCAGCAGCTCCCAGGGGGCAGAGGAAAAACTGTTTTTT	CASSSQGAEEKLFF
TRBV11-2	NA	TRBD1	TRBJ2-7	TGTGCCAGCAGCTCCCCGGGACAGGGGGCGAGGGAGCAGTACTTC	CASSSPGQGAREQYF
TRBV5-1	NA	NA	TRBJ2-7	TGCGCCAGCAGCTTGGAAGGGGCCAGCTACGAGCAGTACTTC	CASSLEGASYEQYF
TRBV10-3	NA	NA	TRBJ2-7	TGTGCCATCAGTGAGTCGACGGGGGGCTTGGGTGAGCAGTACTTC	CAISESTGGLGEQYF
TRBV7-9	NA	TRBD1	TRBJ2-2	TGTGCCAGCAGCGTCAATCGGGGACAGGGGGAGCTGTTTTTT	CASSVNRGQGELFF
TRBV11-2	few	NA	TRBJ2-7	TGTGCCAGCAGCTTCGACAGGAGGGGGACCTACGAGCAGTACTTC	CASSFDRRGTYEQYF
TRBV29-1	NA	TRBD1	TRBJ2-3	TGCAGCGTTGCATCCCCGGCAGGGGGCGCAGATACGCAGTATTTT	CSVASPAGGADTQYF
TRBV19	few	NA	TRBJ2-4	TGTGCCAGTAGTATAGCAGGGAACAAAAACATTCAGTACTTC	CASSIAGNKNIQYF
TRBV2	NA	NA	TRBJ2-5	TGTGCCAGCAGTGCCCGGATGCAAGAGACCCAGTACTTC	CASSARMQETQYF
TRBV5-4	NA	NA	TRBJ2-1	TGTGCCAGCAGCCTGAAGGCGGAGTACAATGAGCAGTTCTTC	CASSLKAEYNEQFF
TRBV7-9	NA	TRBD2	TRBJ2-7	TGTGCCAGCAGCTTAGTGGGACTAGCGGGAGGAGCCTACGAGCAGTACTTC	CASSLVGLAGGAYEQYF
TRBV11-2	once	NA	TRBJ2-7	TGTGCCAGCAGCTTATTCCGAGGGAGTCGGAACGAGCAGTACTTC	CASSLFRGSRNEQYF
TRBV27	few	NA	TRBJ1-5	TGTGCCAGCAGTTCCTACTATGATCAGCCCCAGCATTTT	CASSSYYDQPQHF
TRBV7-2	NA	NA	TRBJ2-1	TGTGCCAGCAGCTTAGACCATGAGCAGTTCTTC	CASSLDHEQFF
TRBV4-1	NA	TRBD1	TRBJ1-3	TGCGCCAGCAGCCTCCGGGACAGCTCTGGAAACACCATATATTTT	CASSLRDSSGNTIYF
TRBV2	NA	NA	TRBJ2-1	TGTGCCAGCAGGACAAGTAGCGGTTCCGGCGGGGTAGAGCAGTTCTTC	CASRTSSGSGGVEQFF
TRBV6-4	NA	NA	TRBJ2-1	TGTGCCAGCAGTGACTTTACAGCGTACAATGAGCAGTTCTTC	CASSDFTAYNEQFF
TRBV25-1	NA	TRBD1	TRBJ1-2	TGTGCCAGCAGGGAACCAGGACAGGGCAGGGATGGCTACACCTTC	CASREPGQGRDGYTF
TRBV7-9	once	TRBD2	TRBJ2-1	TGTGCCAGCAGCCCCCAATACGGGGGACTAGCGGGATCCAATGAGCAGTTCTTC	CASSPQYGGLAGSNEQFF
TRBV9	NA	NA	TRBJ1-1	TGTGCCAGCAGCGTAGGGCCAGGGATGAACACTGAAGCTTTCTTT	CASSVGPGMNTEAFF
TRBV28	NA	NA	TRBJ1-2	TGTGCCAGCAGTTTACCCCGGGGCCTAAGATATGGCTACACCTTC	CASSLPRGLRYGYTF
TRBV5-1	NA	NA	TRBJ1-1	TGCGCCAGCAGCTTGTGGATAGCAGGGTTGAACACTGAAGCTTTCTTT	CASSLWIAGLNTEAFF
TRBV9	once	NA	TRBJ1-1	TGTGCCAGCAGCGCGAACAGCGGAGGCACTGAAGCTTTCTTT	CASSANSGGTEAFF
TRBV7-2	once	NA	TRBJ2-3	TGTGCCAGCAGCTTAGGACTACTCACAGATACGCAGTATTTT	CASSLGLLTDTQYF
TRBV11-2	NA	TRBD1	TRBJ2-2	TGTGCCAGCAGCTGGGATCCGGGACAGGGAAGGAACGGGGAGCTGTTTTTT	CASSWDPGQGRNGELFF
TRBV27	NA	TRBD2	TRBJ2-7	TGTGCCAGCAGGGAGCGGGGACTAGCGCTCTACGAGCAGTACTTC	CASRERGLALYEQYF
TRBV7-9	few	NA	TRBJ1-2	TGTGCCAGCAGCACGCTACTTACCTACACCTTC	CASSTLLTYTF
TRBV9	NA	TRBD1	TRBJ1-1	TGTGCCAGCAGCGTACATCGACAGGGTCACACTGAAGCTTTCTTT	CASSVHRQGHTEAFF
TRBV19	NA	TRBD1	TRBJ1-5	TGTGCCAGTAGTGGGGACAGGGGGCAAGGGCAGCCCCAGCATTTT	CASSGDRGQGQPQHF
TRBV29-1	NA	TRBD1	TRBJ2-3	TGCAGCGCGAGGACAGGGGGTAGCACAGATACGCAGTATTTT	CSARTGGSTDTQYF
TRBV5-1	NA	TRBD1	TRBJ2-2	TGCGCCAGCAGCTTTACCGACAGGGAAGCCGGGGAGCTGTTTTTT	CASSFTDREAGELFF
TRBV28	NA	TRBD1	TRBJ1-5	TGTGCCAGCAGATCCCGACAGGGGGCTAACAATCAGCCCCAGCATTTT	CASRSRQGANNQPQHF
TRBV6-1	NA	NA	TRBJ1-2	TGTGCCACCACGACCGGCCCACGAGGGGGGTATGGCTACACCTTC	CATTTGPRGGYGYTF
TRBV15	NA	TRBD1	TRBJ2-2	TGTGCCACCAGCAGCCCTCCCGGGACAGGACGGGCCGGGGAGCTGTTTTTT	CATSSPPGTGRAGELFF
TRBV4-1	once	TRBD2	TRBJ2-7	TGCGCCAGCAGCCAACCAACTAGCGCAGGACGGTACGAGCAGTACTTC	CASSQPTSAGRYEQYF